The clone carrying this T cell receptor beta chain was detected ten times or more. Its antigen is unknown. The data derive from a study of regulatory T cells in long-lasting Graves disease. Study-wide points: The number of shared public clonotypes was higher in persistent patients (approximately 2,600) than new patients (roughly 970). Possibly, accuracy suffered from the small sample size.

Library construction for TCR beta used iRepertoire HTBI primers and Arm-PCR of CDR3 regions. TCRdb reprocessed the multiplex PCR reads via MiXCR and lists one record per CDR3 protein. Of approximately 470,000 distinct CDR3 sequences listed, under 20% were seen once; the top ten hold 12%. Trimming took 3 bases from V and 0 from J; bases not matched to a gene: 1. There are 15 residues in the CDR3. Germline V gene data show CDR1 as DFQATT and CDR2 as SNEGSKA (reference sequence). Time point noted: newly diagnosed GD, antithyroid drugs for less than 3 months. Generation of the TCR library employed RNA extracted from PBMCs. The sample also formed part of further work on T cells in Graves' hyperthyroidism and ophthalmopathy. That investigation notes: Most thyroid-expanded clonotypes above 0.001 were also found in blood.

The source is a man aged 35 to 55 with Graves disease. The chain is built from TRBV20-1 and TRBJ2-3, with 12 bases matching TRBD2. The sample was peripheral blood mononuclear cells (PBMCs), taken at new diagnosis, from a patient treated with antithyroid drugs. CDR3 coding DNA: TGCAGTGCTAGGGGGACTAGCGGGAGCACAGATACGCAGTATTTT. Encoded protein: CSARGTSGSTDTQYF.